A selection of T cell receptor beta chains follows, all from one sample in a study of blood T cell repertoires in COVID-19. TCRdb's copy holds only in-frame clones and misses some; the assay was immunoSEQ multiplex PCR. Of approximately 360,000 clones detected, roughly four fifths appear once; the ten largest clones hold about 5.4%. Sequencing was performed on PBMCs or T cells enriched from blood (not recorded which). Receptors originate from a woman aged 45 to 65 who had recovered from COVID-19. Each CDR3 is given without its conserved first and last residue. A D gene is named only where the DNA matches it firmly.

cdr3_aa: ASSLAHVNNEQF
j_call: TRBJ2-1
v_call: TRBV5-1
d_call: .

cdr3_aa: ASSLAASGSSYEQY
j_call: TRBJ2-7
v_call: TRBV7-2
d_call: TRBD2

cdr3_aa: ASRANGGPIEQY
j_call: TRBJ2-7
v_call: TRBV2
d_call: .

cdr3_aa: ASSSEHRGGLEKLF
j_call: TRBJ1-4
v_call: TRBV5-6
d_call: TRBD1

cdr3_aa: ASPKASGISYEQY
j_call: TRBJ2-7
v_call: TRBV5-8
d_call: TRBD2

cdr3_aa: ASSLSGGPSYEQY
j_call: TRBJ2-7
v_call: TRBV5-1
d_call: .

cdr3_aa: ASSIAQGPTEAF
j_call: TRBJ1-1
v_call: TRBV19
d_call: .

cdr3_aa: ASSVAGGSSGNTIY
j_call: TRBJ1-3
v_call: TRBV9
d_call: .

cdr3_aa: ASSKGRQDSIGPIDNSPLH
j_call: TRBJ1-6
v_call: TRBV21-1
d_call: .

cdr3_aa: ASSPFRGPTGGYT
j_call: TRBJ1-2
v_call: TRBV18
d_call: TRBD1

cdr3_aa: ASSLDRESVYEQF
j_call: TRBJ2-1
v_call: TRBV5-1
d_call: .

cdr3_aa: ASSLAPRWADGFQNTEAF
j_call: TRBJ1-1
v_call: TRBV7-3
d_call: .

cdr3_aa: ASSIGTGNEQY
j_call: TRBJ2-7
v_call: TRBV4-1
d_call: TRBD1

cdr3_aa: ASSRLTSGDPGTDTQY
j_call: TRBJ2-3
v_call: TRBV18
d_call: TRBD2

cdr3_aa: ATEKGGFLNTEAF
j_call: TRBJ1-1
v_call: TRBV10-2
d_call: TRBD1

cdr3_aa: ATSRDSQPQH
j_call: TRBJ1-5
v_call: TRBV15
d_call: .

cdr3_aa: ASSFTGGETGELF
j_call: TRBJ2-2
v_call: TRBV7-3
d_call: TRBD1

cdr3_aa: ASSPPAGGPSYNEQF
j_call: TRBJ2-1
v_call: TRBV5-6
d_call: .

cdr3_aa: ASSLSGAPTDTQY
j_call: TRBJ2-3
v_call: TRBV6-5
d_call: TRBD2

cdr3_aa: ASSPSPGGAHGYT
j_call: TRBJ1-2
v_call: TRBV7-9
d_call: .

cdr3_aa: ASSFLADGTEAF
j_call: TRBJ1-1
v_call: TRBV27
d_call: .

cdr3_aa: ASSIVGGDGEQF
j_call: TRBJ2-1
v_call: TRBV19
d_call: .

cdr3_aa: ASRVAGPSYNEQF
j_call: TRBJ2-1
v_call: TRBV6-5
d_call: TRBD2

cdr3_aa: ASSLGTAGSYEQY
j_call: TRBJ2-7
v_call: TRBV7-6
d_call: TRBD2

cdr3_aa: ASSFMTGMYEQY
j_call: TRBJ2-7
v_call: TRBV5-4
d_call: TRBD1

cdr3_aa: AWSFGASGNTIY
j_call: TRBJ1-3
v_call: TRBV30
d_call: .

cdr3_aa: ASSLGLSPLH
j_call: TRBJ1-6
v_call: TRBV13
d_call: .

cdr3_aa: ASSLGTGSGNTIY
j_call: TRBJ1-3
v_call: TRBV7-7
d_call: .

cdr3_aa: ASSEVVWGQGRSTEAF
j_call: TRBJ1-1
v_call: TRBV6-1
d_call: TRBD1

cdr3_aa: ASSLMTATNSPLH
j_call: TRBJ1-6
v_call: TRBV7-9
d_call: .

cdr3_aa: ASSPGLYGYT
j_call: TRBJ1-2
v_call: TRBV19
d_call: .

cdr3_aa: ASGPGQGTAEAF
j_call: TRBJ1-1
v_call: TRBV12-5
d_call: TRBD1

cdr3_aa: ASSQDRTSGNTGELF
j_call: TRBJ2-2
v_call: TRBV4-1
d_call: TRBD2

cdr3_aa: ASSQDQGGGQPQH
j_call: TRBJ1-5
v_call: TRBV4-3
d_call: TRBD1

cdr3_aa: ASSSGLDEKLF
j_call: TRBJ1-4
v_call: TRBV12-3/TRBV12-4
d_call: .

cdr3_aa: ASSVAWTGHSGGELF
j_call: TRBJ2-2
v_call: TRBV9
d_call: TRBD1

cdr3_aa: ASSQEFESEQF
j_call: TRBJ2-1
v_call: TRBV4-2
d_call: .

cdr3_aa: ASSLAGADTQY
j_call: TRBJ2-3
v_call: TRBV11-3
d_call: .

cdr3_aa: AISGFEYGYT
j_call: TRBJ1-2
v_call: TRBV28
d_call: .

cdr3_aa: ASSVDRDYGYT
j_call: TRBJ1-2
v_call: TRBV9
d_call: .

cdr3_aa: ASSQDFPGNTGHNTEAF
j_call: TRBJ1-1
v_call: TRBV4-2
d_call: .

cdr3_aa: ASRSDRDTEAF
j_call: TRBJ1-1
v_call: TRBV28
d_call: .

cdr3_aa: AWSVRQSTEAF
j_call: TRBJ1-1
v_call: TRBV30
d_call: .

cdr3_aa: ASSPGGVLYGYT
j_call: TRBJ1-2
v_call: TRBV6-5
d_call: TRBD1

cdr3_aa: ASSMGGEKKYGYT
j_call: TRBJ1-2
v_call: TRBV19
d_call: .

cdr3_aa: ASSPQTGKATNEKLF
j_call: TRBJ1-4
v_call: TRBV4-2
d_call: .

cdr3_aa: ASSVWAGYLSGANVLT
j_call: TRBJ2-6
v_call: TRBV9
d_call: .

cdr3_aa: ASSLAGTGTYGYT
j_call: TRBJ1-2
v_call: TRBV11-2
d_call: TRBD1

cdr3_aa: ASSPRTGLDEQY
j_call: TRBJ2-7
v_call: TRBV27
d_call: TRBD1

cdr3_aa: ASTRDPSGNSYEQY
j_call: TRBJ2-7
v_call: TRBV19
d_call: TRBD2

cdr3_aa: ASSLDPATRGYT
j_call: TRBJ1-2
v_call: TRBV11-2
d_call: .

cdr3_aa: ASSLGAFSSTDTQY
j_call: TRBJ2-3
v_call: TRBV5-1
d_call: .

cdr3_aa: ASSQGAGGYGYT
j_call: TRBJ1-2
v_call: TRBV4-2
d_call: TRBD1

cdr3_aa: ASRGLGPDTQY
j_call: TRBJ2-3
v_call: TRBV12-3/TRBV12-4
d_call: TRBD2

cdr3_aa: ASSWEEVGTEAF
j_call: TRBJ1-1
v_call: TRBV7-9
d_call: .

cdr3_aa: ATSRGRTGGGYT
j_call: TRBJ1-2
v_call: TRBV15
d_call: TRBD1

cdr3_aa: ASTNGRGSYEQY
j_call: TRBJ2-7
v_call: TRBV27
d_call: TRBD2

cdr3_aa: ASSAGQGWISPLH
j_call: TRBJ1-6
v_call: TRBV7-8
d_call: TRBD1

cdr3_aa: ASSQASMNTGELF
j_call: TRBJ2-2
v_call: TRBV14
d_call: .